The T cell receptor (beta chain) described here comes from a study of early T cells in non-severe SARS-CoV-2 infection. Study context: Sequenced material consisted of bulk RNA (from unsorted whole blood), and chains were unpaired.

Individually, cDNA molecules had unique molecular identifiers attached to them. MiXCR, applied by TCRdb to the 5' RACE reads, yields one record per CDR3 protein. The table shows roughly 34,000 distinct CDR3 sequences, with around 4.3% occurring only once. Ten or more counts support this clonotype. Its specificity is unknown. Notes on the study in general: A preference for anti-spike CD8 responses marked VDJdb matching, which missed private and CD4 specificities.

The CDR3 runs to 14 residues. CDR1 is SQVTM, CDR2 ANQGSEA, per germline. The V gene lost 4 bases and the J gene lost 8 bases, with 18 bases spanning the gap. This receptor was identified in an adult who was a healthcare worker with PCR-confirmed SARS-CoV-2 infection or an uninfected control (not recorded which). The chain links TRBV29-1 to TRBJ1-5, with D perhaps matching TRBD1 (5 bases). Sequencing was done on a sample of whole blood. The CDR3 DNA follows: TGCAGCGTTGCTGTAGGCCAGGGTTATGAGCCCCAGCATTTT. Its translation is CSVAVGQGYEPQHF.